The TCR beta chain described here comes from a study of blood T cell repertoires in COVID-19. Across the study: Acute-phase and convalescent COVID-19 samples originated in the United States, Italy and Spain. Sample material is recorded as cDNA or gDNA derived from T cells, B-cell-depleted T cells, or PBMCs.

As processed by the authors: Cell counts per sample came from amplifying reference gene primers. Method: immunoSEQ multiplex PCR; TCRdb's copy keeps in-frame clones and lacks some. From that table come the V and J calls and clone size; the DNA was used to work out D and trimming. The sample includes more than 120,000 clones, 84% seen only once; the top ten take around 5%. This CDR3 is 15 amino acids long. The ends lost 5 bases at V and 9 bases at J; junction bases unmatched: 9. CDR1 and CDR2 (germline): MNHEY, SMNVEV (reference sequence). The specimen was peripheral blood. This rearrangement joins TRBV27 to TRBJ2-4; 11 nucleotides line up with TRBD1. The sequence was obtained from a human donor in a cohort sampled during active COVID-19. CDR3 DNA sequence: TGTGCCAGCAGTCACGGACAGGGGGCGAGGGGCATTCAGTACTTC. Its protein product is CASSHGQGARGIQYF.